A selection of T cell receptor beta chains follows, all from one sample in a study of cytomegalovirus exposure and HLA in healthy donors. Repertoires were generated with immunoSEQ multiplex PCR, while TCRdb's copy carries only in-frame clones and drops some. In the table there are approximately 270,000 clones, about 90% of which are singletons. The sample comprised PBMCs. The receptor set was obtained from a young woman in good health and CMV-seronegative. Both conserved end residues are part of each CDR3. Fields, in order: CDR3 protein, CDR3 DNA, clone size, J gene, V gene, D gene. D genes are given only for firm matches. The size of a clone is reported for some rows only, either as once, few or many, or as a class for expanded clones.

CDR3 protein: CASSRPGTAEGSPLHF; CDR3 DNA: TGTGCCAGCAGCCGTCCCGGGACAGCCGAGGGATCACCCCTCCACTTT; clone size: NA; J gene: TRBJ1-6; V gene: TRBV27; D gene: TRBD1
CDR3 protein: CASSLGGAGTYNEQFF; CDR3 DNA: TGTGCCAGCAGCTTAGGAGGAGCGGGAACCTACAATGAGCAGTTCTTC; clone size: NA; J gene: TRBJ2-1; V gene: TRBV7-8; D gene: TRBD2
CDR3 protein: CASSLEPSGGTTDTQYF; CDR3 DNA: TGTGCCAGCAGCTTGGAACCTAGCGGGGGGACCACAGATACGCAGTATTTT; clone size: once; J gene: TRBJ2-3; V gene: TRBV5-6; D gene: TRBD2
CDR3 protein: CASSHAGTGTFFSGNTIYF; CDR3 DNA: TGTGCCAGCAGCCACGCCGGGACAGGGACCTTCTTCTCTGGAAACACCATATATTTT; clone size: NA; J gene: TRBJ1-3; V gene: TRBV14; D gene: TRBD1
CDR3 protein: CASSQDNWASNSPLHF; CDR3 DNA: TGTGCCAGCAGCCAAGATAATTGGGCCTCTAATTCACCCCTCCACTTT; clone size: NA; J gene: TRBJ1-6; V gene: TRBV14; D gene: NA
CDR3 protein: CASSLGQLAGLPYEQYF; CDR3 DNA: TGTGCCAGCAGCTTAGGTCAACTAGCGGGGCTCCCCTACGAGCAGTACTTC; clone size: once; J gene: TRBJ2-7; V gene: TRBV7-2; D gene: TRBD2
CDR3 protein: CASSPGMFVFF; CDR3 DNA: TGTGCCAGCAGCCCCGGGATGTTCGTTTTCTTT; clone size: NA; J gene: TRBJ1-1; V gene: TRBV6-6; D gene: NA
CDR3 protein: CASRAFQNTEAFF; CDR3 DNA: TGTGCCAGCAGGGCATTTCAGAACACTGAAGCTTTCTTT; clone size: NA; J gene: TRBJ1-1; V gene: TRBV2; D gene: NA
CDR3 protein: CASEATGGSQFF; CDR3 DNA: TGTGCCAGCGAGGCGACAGGGGGGTCTCAGTTCTTC; clone size: NA; J gene: TRBJ2-1; V gene: TRBV9; D gene: TRBD1
CDR3 protein: CASSRDSLSSGANVLTF; CDR3 DNA: TGTGCCAGCAGTCGGGACAGCCTAAGCTCTGGGGCCAACGTCCTGACTTTC; clone size: NA; J gene: TRBJ2-6; V gene: TRBV2; D gene: TRBD1
CDR3 protein: CASSPRDSNTEAFF; CDR3 DNA: TGTGCCAGCAGCCCCCGGGACTCGAACACTGAAGCTTTCTTT; clone size: NA; J gene: TRBJ1-1; V gene: TRBV5-6; D gene: NA
CDR3 protein: CASRWGQSVGELFF; CDR3 DNA: TGTGCCAGCAGGTGGGGACAGTCCGTCGGGGAGCTGTTTTTT; clone size: few; J gene: TRBJ2-2; V gene: TRBV28; D gene: TRBD1
CDR3 protein: CASTQGLAGGPGELFF; CDR3 DNA: TGTGCCAGCACCCAAGGACTAGCGGGGGGGCCCGGGGAGCTGTTTTTT; clone size: NA; J gene: TRBJ2-2; V gene: TRBV2; D gene: TRBD2
CDR3 protein: CASSLSGQYGYTF; CDR3 DNA: TGTGCCAGCAGTTTATCTGGACAGTATGGCTACACCTTC; clone size: NA; J gene: TRBJ1-2; V gene: TRBV27; D gene: NA
CDR3 protein: CASTGWGNQPQHF; CDR3 DNA: TGTGCCAGCACAGGGTGGGGCAATCAGCCCCAGCATTTT; clone size: NA; J gene: TRBJ1-5; V gene: TRBV6-1; D gene: NA
CDR3 protein: CASSPMTGDLNTEAFF; CDR3 DNA: TGTGCCAGCTCACCGATGACAGGGGACCTTAACACTGAAGCTTTCTTT; clone size: NA; J gene: TRBJ1-1; V gene: TRBV18; D gene: TRBD1
CDR3 protein: CASSPGLAPQNTQYF; CDR3 DNA: TGTGCCAGCAGCCCGGGACTAGCGCCACAGAATACGCAGTATTTT; clone size: NA; J gene: TRBJ2-3; V gene: TRBV7-9; D gene: TRBD2
CDR3 protein: CASSQVRLMDRLYGYTF; CDR3 DNA: TGCGCCAGCAGCCAAGTCCGGTTGATGGACAGGCTCTATGGCTACACCTTC; clone size: once; J gene: TRBJ1-2; V gene: TRBV4-3; D gene: TRBD1
CDR3 protein: CASSIHQKNTEAFF; CDR3 DNA: TGTGCCAGTAGTATCCACCAGAAGAACACTGAAGCTTTCTTT; clone size: once; J gene: TRBJ1-1; V gene: TRBV19; D gene: NA
CDR3 protein: CASSDAPGLHYGYTF; CDR3 DNA: TGTGCCAGCAGTGACGCCCCAGGGCTTCACTATGGCTACACCTTC; clone size: NA; J gene: TRBJ1-2; V gene: TRBV6-1; D gene: NA
CDR3 protein: CASSIRGGGASTDTQYF; CDR3 DNA: TGTGCCAGCAGTATACGGGGCGGGGGGGCCTCCACAGATACGCAGTATTTT; clone size: NA; J gene: TRBJ2-3; V gene: TRBV11-2; D gene: TRBD2
CDR3 protein: CASSQVRGRETQYF; CDR3 DNA: TGCGCCAGCAGCCAAGTAAGAGGGCGGGAGACCCAGTACTTC; clone size: NA; J gene: TRBJ2-5; V gene: TRBV4-1; D gene: NA
CDR3 protein: CASSTGQANSDTQYF; CDR3 DNA: TGTGCCAGCAGCACGGGACAGGCGAACTCTGATACGCAGTATTTT; clone size: NA; J gene: TRBJ2-3; V gene: TRBV9; D gene: TRBD1
CDR3 protein: CASSKTNGLGYTF; CDR3 DNA: TGTGCCAGCAGCAAAACTAATGGATTAGGCTACACCTTC; clone size: NA; J gene: TRBJ1-2; V gene: TRBV7-3; D gene: NA
CDR3 protein: CASSFRWTGTTNEKLFF; CDR3 DNA: TGTGCCAGCAGCTTTAGGTGGACCGGGACTACTAATGAAAAACTGTTTTTT; clone size: once; J gene: TRBJ1-4; V gene: TRBV5-4; D gene: NA
CDR3 protein: CASSTGPPHQPQHF; CDR3 DNA: TGTGCCAGTAGTACTGGCCCCCCTCATCAGCCCCAGCATTTT; clone size: NA; J gene: TRBJ1-5; V gene: TRBV19; D gene: NA
CDR3 protein: CSARDLVGYTF; CDR3 DNA: TGCAGTGCTAGAGATTTAGTAGGCTACACCTTC; clone size: NA; J gene: TRBJ1-2; V gene: TRBV20-1; D gene: NA
CDR3 protein: CASSYDRVKTEAFF; CDR3 DNA: TGTGCCAGCAGTTACGACAGGGTAAAAACTGAAGCTTTCTTT; clone size: few; J gene: TRBJ1-1; V gene: TRBV6-5; D gene: TRBD1
CDR3 protein: CASSERGLGADTQYF; CDR3 DNA: TGTGCCAGCAGCGAGCGGGGGCTGGGGGCAGATACGCAGTATTTT; clone size: NA; J gene: TRBJ2-3; V gene: TRBV27; D gene: TRBD2
CDR3 protein: CASSQGTGELFF; CDR3 DNA: TGTGCCAGCAGCCAGGGGACCGGGGAGCTGTTTTTT; clone size: NA; J gene: TRBJ2-2; V gene: TRBV9; D gene: NA
CDR3 protein: CASISQGESANEKLFF; CDR3 DNA: TGTGCCAGCATATCACAGGGGGAATCTGCTAATGAAAAACTGTTTTTT; clone size: once; J gene: TRBJ1-4; V gene: TRBV28; D gene: TRBD1
CDR3 protein: CASSLGRDLWMNEQFF; CDR3 DNA: TGTGCCAGCAGCTTAGGACGGGACTTGTGGATGAATGAGCAGTTCTTC; clone size: NA; J gene: TRBJ2-1; V gene: TRBV11-2; D gene: NA
CDR3 protein: CASSLAGTANTEAFF; CDR3 DNA: TGCGCCAGCAGCTTGGCCGGGACAGCGAACACTGAAGCTTTCTTT; clone size: NA; J gene: TRBJ1-1; V gene: TRBV5-1; D gene: TRBD1
CDR3 protein: CASRGLAGGDNEQFF; CDR3 DNA: TGTGCCAGCAGGGGTCTAGCGGGGGGGGATAATGAGCAGTTCTTC; clone size: NA; J gene: TRBJ2-1; V gene: TRBV27; D gene: TRBD2
CDR3 protein: CASRLHREISNSPLHF; CDR3 DNA: TGTGCCAGCAGGCTGCACAGGGAAATAAGTAATTCACCCCTCCACTTT; clone size: NA; J gene: TRBJ1-6; V gene: TRBV27; D gene: NA
CDR3 protein: CASSLGPNAKNIQYF; CDR3 DNA: TGTGCCAGCAGCTTAGGGCCCAACGCCAAAAACATTCAGTACTTC; clone size: NA; J gene: TRBJ2-4; V gene: TRBV7-6; D gene: NA
CDR3 protein: CASSSKGQGRNSPLHF; CDR3 DNA: TGTGCCAGCAGTTCAAAAGGACAGGGTCGTAATTCACCCCTCCACTTT; clone size: NA; J gene: TRBJ1-6; V gene: TRBV27; D gene: TRBD1
CDR3 protein: CAISERSDTGELFF; CDR3 DNA: TGTGCCATCAGTGAGCGTTCGGACACCGGGGAGCTGTTTTTT; clone size: NA; J gene: TRBJ2-2; V gene: TRBV10-3; D gene: NA
CDR3 protein: CATRGTSGGAHNEQFF; CDR3 DNA: TGTGCCACCCGAGGGACTAGCGGGGGAGCTCACAATGAGCAGTTCTTC; clone size: NA; J gene: TRBJ2-1; V gene: TRBV28; D gene: TRBD2
CDR3 protein: CASSSGYGTEAFF; CDR3 DNA: TGCGCCTCCTCATCGGGGTATGGCACTGAAGCTTTCTTT; clone size: NA; J gene: TRBJ1-1; V gene: TRBV5-1; D gene: NA
CDR3 protein: CASSPRQGTYGYTF; CDR3 DNA: TGTGCCAGCAGTCCACGACAGGGGACCTATGGCTACACCTTC; clone size: few; J gene: TRBJ1-2; V gene: TRBV28; D gene: TRBD1
CDR3 protein: CASSSKPRVDTQYF; CDR3 DNA: TGTGCCAGCAGCTCCAAACCCCGGGTAGATACGCAGTATTTT; clone size: once; J gene: TRBJ2-3; V gene: TRBV7-8; D gene: NA
CDR3 protein: CASSAEGVATDTQYF; CDR3 DNA: TGTGCCAGCAGCGCCGAGGGGGTCGCCACAGATACGCAGTATTTT; clone size: NA; J gene: TRBJ2-3; V gene: TRBV9; D gene: NA
CDR3 protein: CATSRVGLNRTDTQYF; CDR3 DNA: TGTGCCACCAGCAGAGTAGGACTTAACCGCACAGATACGCAGTATTTT; clone size: NA; J gene: TRBJ2-3; V gene: TRBV15; D gene: NA
CDR3 protein: CATSGPTSYNEQFF; CDR3 DNA: TGTGCCACCAGCGGACCGACTAGCTACAATGAGCAGTTCTTC; clone size: NA; J gene: TRBJ2-1; V gene: TRBV15; D gene: NA
CDR3 protein: CASSPEVGGNSPLHF; CDR3 DNA: TGTGCCAGCTCACCAGAAGTAGGGGGTAACTCACCCCTCCACTTT; clone size: NA; J gene: TRBJ1-6; V gene: TRBV18; D gene: NA
CDR3 protein: CASSPRGMNTEAFF; CDR3 DNA: TGTGCCAGCTCACCACGAGGGATGAACACTGAAGCTTTCTTT; clone size: NA; J gene: TRBJ1-1; V gene: TRBV18; D gene: NA
CDR3 protein: CASSYFNMNTEAFF; CDR3 DNA: TGTGCCAGCAGTTACTTCAACATGAACACTGAAGCTTTCTTT; clone size: NA; J gene: TRBJ1-1; V gene: TRBV6-6; D gene: NA
CDR3 protein: CASRTGTGIYEQYF; CDR3 DNA: TGTGCCAGCAGGACCGGGACAGGGATCTACGAGCAGTACTTC; clone size: NA; J gene: TRBJ2-7; V gene: TRBV27; D gene: TRBD1
CDR3 protein: CASSERGSTQHF; CDR3 DNA: TGTGCCAGCAGCGAAAGGGGTTCAACCCAGCATTTT; clone size: NA; J gene: TRBJ1-5; V gene: TRBV7-2; D gene: NA
CDR3 protein: CASSVGPLASETQYF; CDR3 DNA: TGTGCCAGCAGCGTAGGCCCCCTAGCTTCAGAGACCCAGTACTTC; clone size: NA; J gene: TRBJ2-5; V gene: TRBV9; D gene: NA
CDR3 protein: CASSVGQVAYEQYF; CDR3 DNA: TGTGCCAGCAGCGTAGGTCAGGTGGCCTACGAGCAGTACTTC; clone size: NA; J gene: TRBJ2-7; V gene: TRBV9; D gene: NA
CDR3 protein: CASRYLGQGEQPQHF; CDR3 DNA: TGTGCCAGCAGATATTTGGGACAGGGAGAACAGCCCCAGCATTTT; clone size: NA; J gene: TRBJ1-5; V gene: TRBV27; D gene: TRBD1